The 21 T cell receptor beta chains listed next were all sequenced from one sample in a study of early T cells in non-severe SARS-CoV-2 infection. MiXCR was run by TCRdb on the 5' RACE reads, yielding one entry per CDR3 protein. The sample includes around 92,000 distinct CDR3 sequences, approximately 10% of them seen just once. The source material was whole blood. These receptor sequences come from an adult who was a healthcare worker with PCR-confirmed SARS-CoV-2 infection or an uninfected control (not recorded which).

This CDR3 reads CASFPLAGGPYEQYF. CDR3 DNA: TGCGCCAGCTTTCCGCTCGCGGGAGGGCCCTACGAGCAGTACTTC. The chain couples TRBV5-1 to TRBJ2-7; 9 nucleotides agree with TRBD2. The CDR3 has 15 amino acids. Trimming cost V 7 bases and J 2 bases; bases outside gene matches: 10. The germline gives CDR1 SGHRS, CDR2 YFSETQ. Variable domain in full (rest from reference TRBV5-1 and TRBJ2-7): KAGVTQTPRYLIKTRGQQVTLSCSPISGHRSVSWYQQTPGQGLQFLFEYFSETQRNKGNFPGRFSGRQFSNSRSEMNVSTLELGDSALYLCASFPLAGGPYEQYFGPGTRLTVT.

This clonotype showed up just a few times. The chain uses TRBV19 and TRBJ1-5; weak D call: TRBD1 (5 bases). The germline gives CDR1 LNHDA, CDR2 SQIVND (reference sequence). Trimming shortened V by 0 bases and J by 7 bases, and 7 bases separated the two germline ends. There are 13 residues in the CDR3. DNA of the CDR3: TGTGCCAGTAGTATAGACAGGGTGCAGCCCCAGCATTTT. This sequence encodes CASSIDRVQPQHF.

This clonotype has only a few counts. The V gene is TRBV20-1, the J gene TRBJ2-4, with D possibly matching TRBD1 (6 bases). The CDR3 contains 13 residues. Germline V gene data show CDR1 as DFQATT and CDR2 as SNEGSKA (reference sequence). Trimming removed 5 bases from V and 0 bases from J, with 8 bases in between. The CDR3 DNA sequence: TGCAGTGCTCGACAGGTAGCCAAAAACATTCAGTACTTC. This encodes CSARQVAKNIQYF.

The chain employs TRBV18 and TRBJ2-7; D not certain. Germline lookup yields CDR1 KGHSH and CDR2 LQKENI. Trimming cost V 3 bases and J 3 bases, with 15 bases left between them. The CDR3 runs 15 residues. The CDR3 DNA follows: TGTGCCAGCTCACCGAAATGGTCGGAAGGCTACGAGCAGTACTTC. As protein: CASSPKWSEGYEQYF.

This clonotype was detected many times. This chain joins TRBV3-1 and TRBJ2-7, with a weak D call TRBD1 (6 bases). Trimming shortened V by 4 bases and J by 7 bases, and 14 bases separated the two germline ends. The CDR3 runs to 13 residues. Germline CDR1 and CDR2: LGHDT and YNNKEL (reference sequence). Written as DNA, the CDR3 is TGTGCCAGCAGCCTTCGGATAGGGGGTGAGCAGTACTTC. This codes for CASSLRIGGEQYF.

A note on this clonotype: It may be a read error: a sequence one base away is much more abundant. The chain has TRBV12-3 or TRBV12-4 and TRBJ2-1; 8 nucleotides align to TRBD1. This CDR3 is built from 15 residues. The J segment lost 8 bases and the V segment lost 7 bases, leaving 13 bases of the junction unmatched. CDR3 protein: CASNPGAGGFDEQFF. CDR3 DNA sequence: TGTGCCAGCAATCCAGGAGCAGGGGGCTTCGATGAGCAGTTCTTC.

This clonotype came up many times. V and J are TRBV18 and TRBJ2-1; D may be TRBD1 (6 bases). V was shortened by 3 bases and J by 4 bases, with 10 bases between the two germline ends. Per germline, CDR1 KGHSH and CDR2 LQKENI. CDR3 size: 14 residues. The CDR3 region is CASSPDRTYNEQFF. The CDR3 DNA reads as TGTGCCAGCTCACCTGACAGGACGTACAATGAGCAGTTCTTC.

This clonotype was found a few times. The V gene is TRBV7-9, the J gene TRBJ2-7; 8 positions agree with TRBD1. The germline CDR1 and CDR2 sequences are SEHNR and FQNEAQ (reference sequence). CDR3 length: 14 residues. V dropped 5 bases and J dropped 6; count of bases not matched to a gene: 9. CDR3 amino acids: CASSKTGGVAEQYF. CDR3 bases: TGTGCCAGCAGCAAAACAGGGGGAGTGGCCGAGCAGTACTTC.

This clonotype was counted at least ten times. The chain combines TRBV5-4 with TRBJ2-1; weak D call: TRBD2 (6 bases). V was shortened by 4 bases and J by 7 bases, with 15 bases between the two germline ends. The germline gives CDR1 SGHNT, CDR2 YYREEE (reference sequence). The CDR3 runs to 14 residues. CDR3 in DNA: TGTGCCAGCAGCCTGGGACTCCCTGGTAATGAGCAGTTCTTC. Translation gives CASSLGLPGNEQFF.

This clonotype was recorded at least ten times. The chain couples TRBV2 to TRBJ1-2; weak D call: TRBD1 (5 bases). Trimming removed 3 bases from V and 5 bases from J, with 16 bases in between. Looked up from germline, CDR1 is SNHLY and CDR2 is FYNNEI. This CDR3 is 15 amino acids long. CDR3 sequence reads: CASSDVLRGLYGYTF. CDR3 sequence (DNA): TGTGCCAGCAGTGATGTTTTAAGGGGCCTATATGGCTACACCTTC.

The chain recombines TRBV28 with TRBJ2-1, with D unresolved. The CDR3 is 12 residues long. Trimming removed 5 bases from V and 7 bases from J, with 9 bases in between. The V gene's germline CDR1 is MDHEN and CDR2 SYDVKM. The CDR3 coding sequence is TGTGCCAGCAGTCTATCTAGTAATGAGCAGTTCTTC. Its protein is CASSLSSNEQFF.

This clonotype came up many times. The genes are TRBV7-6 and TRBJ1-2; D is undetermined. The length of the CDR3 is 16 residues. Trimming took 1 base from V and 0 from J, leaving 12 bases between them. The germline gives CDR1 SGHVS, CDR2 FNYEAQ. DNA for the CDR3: TGTGCCAGCAGCTTAGACCCAGCCGGATCTAACTATGGCTACACCTTC. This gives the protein CASSLDPAGSNYGYTF. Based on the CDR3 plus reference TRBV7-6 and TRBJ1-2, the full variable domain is GAGVSQSPRYKVTKRGQDVALRCDPISGHVSLYWYRQALGQGPEFLTYFNYEAQQDKSGLPNDRFSAERPEGSISTLTIQRTEQRDSAMYRCASSLDPAGSNYGYTFGSGTRLTVV.

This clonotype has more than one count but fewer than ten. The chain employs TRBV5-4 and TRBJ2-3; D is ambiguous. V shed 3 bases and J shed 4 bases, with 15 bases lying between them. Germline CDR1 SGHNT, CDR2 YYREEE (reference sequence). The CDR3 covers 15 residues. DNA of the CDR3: TGTGCCAGCAGCTACCCTTCTAATGGGCCAGATACGCAGTATTTT. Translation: CASSYPSNGPDTQYF.

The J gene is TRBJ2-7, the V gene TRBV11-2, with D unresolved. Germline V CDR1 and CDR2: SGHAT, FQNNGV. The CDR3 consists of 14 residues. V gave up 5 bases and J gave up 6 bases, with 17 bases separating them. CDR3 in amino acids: CASSTQSVVGEQYF. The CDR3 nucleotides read TGTGCCAGCAGCACCCAGAGTGTGGTGGGCGAGCAGTACTTC. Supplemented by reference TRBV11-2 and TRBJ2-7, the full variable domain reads EAGVAQSPRYKIIEKRQSVAFWCNPISGHATLYWYQQILGQGPKLLIQFQNNGVVDDSQLPKDRFSAERLKGVDSTLKIQPAKLEDSAVYLCASSTQSVVGEQYFGPGTRLTVT.

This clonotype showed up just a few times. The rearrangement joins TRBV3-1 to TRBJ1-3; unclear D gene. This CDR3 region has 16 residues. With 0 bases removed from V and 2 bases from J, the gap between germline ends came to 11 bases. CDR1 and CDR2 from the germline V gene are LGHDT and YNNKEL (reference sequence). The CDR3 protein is CASSQDYSPTGNTIYF. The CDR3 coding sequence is TGTGCCAGCAGCCAAGATTACAGCCCGACTGGAAACACCATATATTTT.

The CDR3 region has the DNA TGTGCCAGCAGCCAAGTCGCCAAGTACACCGGGGAGCTGTTTTTT. Protein: CASSQVAKYTGELFF. This chain links TRBV21-1 with TRBJ2-2. TRBV21-1 corresponds to a pseudogene. This CDR3 is built from 15 residues.

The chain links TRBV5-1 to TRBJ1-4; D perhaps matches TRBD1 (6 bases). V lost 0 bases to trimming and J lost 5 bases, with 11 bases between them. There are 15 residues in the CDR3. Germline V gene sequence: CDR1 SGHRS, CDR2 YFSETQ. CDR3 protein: CASSLDRAPNEKLFF. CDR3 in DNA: TGCGCCAGCAGCTTGGACAGGGCCCCAAATGAAAAACTGTTTTTT.

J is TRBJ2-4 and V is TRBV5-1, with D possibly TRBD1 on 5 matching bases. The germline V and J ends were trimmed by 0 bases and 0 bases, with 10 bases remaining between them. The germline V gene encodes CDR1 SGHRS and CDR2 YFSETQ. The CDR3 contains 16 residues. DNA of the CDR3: TGCGCCAGCAGCTTGGTTGGGGCGCGAGCCAAAAACATTCAGTACTTC. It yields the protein CASSLVGARAKNIQYF.

The DNA for the CDR3 is TGTGCCAGCAGCGTAGTTCGAGCGGGGGGGCTGAGTGAGCAGTTCTTC. It is translated as CASSVVRAGGLSEQFF. This sequence joins TRBV9 and TRBJ2-1, with 10 bases fitting TRBD2. CDR3 length: 16 amino acids. Germline values: CDR1 SGDLS, CDR2 YYNGEE. With V trimmed by 0 bases and J by 9 bases, 9 bases remained unmatched.

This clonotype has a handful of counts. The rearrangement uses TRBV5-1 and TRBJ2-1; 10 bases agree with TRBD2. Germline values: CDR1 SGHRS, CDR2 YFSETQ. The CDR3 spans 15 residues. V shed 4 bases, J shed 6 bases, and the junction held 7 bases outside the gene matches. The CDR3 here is CASSGASGRVNEQFF. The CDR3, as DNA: TGCGCCAGCAGCGGAGCTAGCGGGAGAGTCAATGAGCAGTTCTTC.

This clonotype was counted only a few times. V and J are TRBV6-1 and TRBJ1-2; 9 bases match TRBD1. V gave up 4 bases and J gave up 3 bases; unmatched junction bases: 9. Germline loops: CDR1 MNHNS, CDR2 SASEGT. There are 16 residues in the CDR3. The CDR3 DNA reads TGTGCCAGCAGTGCCTTCTGGGACAGGGACCACTATGGCTACACCTTC. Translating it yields CASSAFWDRDHYGYTF.